What follows describes a single T cell receptor (beta chain). Its antigen is undetermined. The record originates from a study of shared clonotypes between healthy human individuals. For the study at large: Each donor contributed plates that comprised three CD4 naive, three CD4 memory, two CD8 naive and one CD8 memory. Findings and caveats of the study: Naive subsets tended to show greater estimated richness than memory subsets.

Libraries were prepared by immunoSEQ multiplex PCR; TCRdb keeps only in-frame clonotypes and omits some of them. The table shows some 2,500,000 clones, with more than 85% occurring only once. Specimen: naive CD4+ T cells from PBMCs. Indicated subset: CD45RA+ positively selected. This receptor was obtained from a man between 18 and 35 years old in good health. Some clones in this sample may be carry-over from other donors' samples.

The DNA for the CDR3 is TGTGCCAGCGGGGTAGGGAGGGCCTTGGGTGAGCAGTTCTTC. Translated: CASGVGRALGEQFF. The J gene is TRBJ2-1, the V gene TRBV7-2; 7 bases align to TRBD2. There are 14 residues in the CDR3. Germline-derived CDR1 and CDR2 are SGHTA and FQGNSA. With 8 bases clipped from V and 9 bases from J, the junction kept 13 bases outside the gene matches.